Following are 7 T cell receptor beta chains from one sample sequenced in a study of T cell responses to AZD1222 COVID-19 vaccine. Assay: immunoSEQ multiplex PCR; the TCRdb copy retains only in-frame clones and omits some. The sample lists more than 100,000 clones, around 89% occurring once. The starting material was peripheral blood, obtained on day 0 of AZD1222 vaccination. Receptor source: an adult in good health.

This clone was seen only a few times. The chain carries TRBV28 and TRBJ1-2, with D possibly being TRBD1 (5 bases). CDR1 is MDHEN and CDR2 is SYDVKM in the germline V gene. This CDR3 region has 16 residues. V lost 4 bases and J lost 3, with 18 bases in between. This CDR3 is CASSSAARGTYYGYTF. Written as DNA, the CDR3 is TGTGCCAGCAGTTCTGCGGCCCGGGGGACTTACTATGGCTACACCTTC.

This clone was seen a handful of times. The V call is TRBV29-1, the J call TRBJ2-2, with TRBD2 identical over 9 bases. V lost 7 bases to trimming and J lost 5 bases; unmatched junction nucleotides: 8. Germline V gives CDR1 SQVTM, CDR2 ANQGSEA. The CDR3 is 14 residues long. The CDR3 reads CSARASGVTGELFF. The CDR3 coding sequence is TGCAGCGCGAGGGCTAGCGGGGTGACCGGGGAGCTGTTTTTT.

V is TRBV3-1 (or the pseudogene TRBV3-2) and J is TRBJ1-6, with D tentatively TRBD1 (5 bases). This CDR3 comprises 14 residues. Per the germline V gene, CDR1 is LGHDT and CDR2 is YNNKEL (reference sequence). The ends were cut back, 3 bases at V and 7 bases at J, with 10 bases in the middle. The CDR3 DNA reads TGTGCCAGCAGCCATCCGCAGGGCAATTCACCCCTCCACTTT. This encodes CASSHPQGNSPLHF.

This chain joins TRBV3-1 (or the pseudogene TRBV3-2) and TRBJ1-2; the match to TRBD1 covers 7 bases. The junction had 9 bases not matched to a gene; V was cut back by 3 bases and J by 8 bases. This CDR3 contains 14 residues. From germline, CDR1 is LGHDT and CDR2 YNNKEL (reference sequence). Here the CDR3 reads CASSQAGTDGGYTF. CDR3 bases: TGTGCCAGCAGCCAGGCCGGGACAGATGGCGGCTACACCTTC.

The chain recombines TRBV7-9 with TRBJ1-3; D not resolved. The CDR3 is 14 residues long. V dropped 5 bases and J dropped 2 bases, with 10 bases sitting between them. Germline V CDR1 and CDR2: SEHNR, FQNEAQ (reference sequence). The CDR3 spells CASSPRSAGNTIYF. The CDR3 DNA reads TGTGCCAGCAGCCCCCGCTCGGCTGGAAACACCATATATTTT.

J is TRBJ1-2 and V is TRBV29-1; 12 bases are a match to TRBD1. The CDR3 sequence is 14 residues long. The V gene end was trimmed by 4 bases and the J gene end by 2 bases; junction bases not matched to a gene: 2. The germline V gene has CDR1 SQVTM and CDR2 ANQGSEA. The CDR3 region is CSVGGTGGNYGYTF. The CDR3 coding sequence is TGCAGCGTTGGCGGGACAGGGGGCAACTATGGCTACACCTTC.

V and J are TRBV7-8 and TRBJ2-5; a possible D gene is TRBD1 (7 bases). With 1 base removed from V and 4 bases from J, the gap between germline ends came to 13 bases. The CDR3 has 15 residues. CDR1 is SGHVS, CDR2 FQNEAQ, per germline. The chain's CDR3 is CASSLGQGGRETQYF. Here the CDR3 DNA reads TGTGCCAGCAGCTTAGGACAGGGAGGTCGAGAGACCCAGTACTTC.